The T cell receptor beta chain described here comes from a study of regulatory T cells in long-lasting Graves disease. Study-level points and caveats: The study found lower TCR diversity in persistent Graves' patients than in newly diagnosed ones. Among samples with persistent disease, TRBV28, TRBJ1-2 and TRBJ2-5 were favored.

Regarding time point: persistent/refractory GD, antithyroid drugs over 5 years with positive TRAb. TCR sequences were obtained from RNA taken from PBMCs. The collection involved drawing about 8.2 milliliters of peripheral blood into EDTA tubes. Trimming took off 6 bases at V and 5 bases at J, with 17 bases between the two ends. Germline values: CDR1 MNHNS, CDR2 SASEGT. CDR3 size: 15 residues. Library construction for TCR beta used iRepertoire HTBI primers and Arm-PCR of CDR3 regions. As originally analysed: Identified segments across samples numbered just over 60 TRBV and over eleven TRBJ. A single record per CDR3 protein comes from TCRdb applying MiXCR to the multiplex PCR reads. The V and J calls and clone size come from TCRdb's table, not from the authors' own analysis. Of 400,000 to 600,000 distinct CDR3 sequences in the sample, around a fifth were seen once. This clonotype was counted only a few times. Its cognate antigen is unknown.

The chain links TRBV6-1 to TRBJ1-3; possible D gene TRBD1, 6 bases. This TCR came from a female donor with Graves disease. The sequencing used peripheral blood mononuclear cells (PBMCs), collected when the disease was refractory, from a patient treated with antithyroid drugs. The chain's CDR3 is CASSQVQGSRNTIYF. DNA for the CDR3: TGTGCCAGCAGCCAAGTACAGGGATCGAGAAACACCATATATTTT.